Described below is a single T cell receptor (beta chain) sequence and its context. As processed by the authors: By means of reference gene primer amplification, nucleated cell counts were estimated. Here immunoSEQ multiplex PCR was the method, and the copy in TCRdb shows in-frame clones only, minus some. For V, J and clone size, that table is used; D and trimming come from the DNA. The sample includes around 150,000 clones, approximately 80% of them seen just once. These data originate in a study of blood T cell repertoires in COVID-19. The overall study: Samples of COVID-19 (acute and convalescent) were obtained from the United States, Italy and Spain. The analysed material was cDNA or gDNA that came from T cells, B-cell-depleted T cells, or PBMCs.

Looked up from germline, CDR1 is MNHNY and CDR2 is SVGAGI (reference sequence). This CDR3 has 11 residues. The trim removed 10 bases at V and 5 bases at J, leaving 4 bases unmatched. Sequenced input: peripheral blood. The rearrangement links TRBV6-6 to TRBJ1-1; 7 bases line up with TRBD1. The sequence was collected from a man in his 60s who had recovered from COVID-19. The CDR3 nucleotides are TGTGCCACAGGACAGGTTACTGAAGCTTTCTTT. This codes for CATGQVTEAFF.